The clone carrying this T cell receptor (beta chain) was detected only a few times. Its antigen is unidentified. The source of the sample is a study of T cells in Graves' hyperthyroidism and ophthalmopathy. Across the study: Peripheral blood was drawn at first diagnosis, prior to all treatment. General study findings and limits: Peripheral blood also featured most of the thyroid clonotypes expanded above 0.001. In the analysis, a 13 V-J model separated ophthalmopathy from stable hyperthyroidism.

The source material, RNA transcripts, was used to amplify TCR beta CDR3 regions. The HTBI set primed first-round TCR CDR3 RT-PCR. Via MiXCR, TCRdb re-called the multiplex PCR reads, giving one row per CDR3 protein. Here the sample spans about 640,000 distinct CDR3 sequences, 20% to 25% being singletons. Clinical Activity Scores of at least 3, NOSPECS grades of at least 4 and durations under 3 months characterized ophthalmopathy patients. The clonotype comes from a man aged 25-45 years with Graves' ophthalmopathy. The specimen was blood.

The CDR3: CASSWAPGTGGQETQYF. DNA of the CDR3: TGCGCCAGCAGCTGGGCTCCCGGGACAGGGGGTCAAGAGACCCAGTACTTC. V gene TRBV5-1 combines with J gene TRBJ2-5; 11 bases line up with TRBD1. The CDR3 runs to 17 residues. With 3 bases clipped from V and 2 bases from J, the junction kept 9 bases outside the gene matches. The V gene's germline CDR1 is SGHRS and CDR2 YFSETQ.